The 20 T cell receptor beta chains listed next were all sequenced from one sample in a study of tumor-infiltrating lymphocytes in primary liver carcinoma. Germline DNA was also extracted, and blood RNA was taken from unsorted whole blood. A primer matching the constant region was used to make TCR beta cDNA from approximately 0.45 ug of total RNA. Three nested multiplex PCR rounds of slightly modified ARM-PCR generated TCR beta libraries. Forward primers for TRBV1-TRBV30 and a C-beta reverse primer served the first two PCR rounds, at about 10 cycles each. TCRdb re-called the multiplex PCR reads with MiXCR, one entry per CDR3 protein. This sample has approximately 310,000 distinct CDR3 sequences, with approximately 60% found just once. Sequenced material: peripheral blood. Source of these receptors: a man in his forties with primary liver carcinoma and hepatitis B virus infection.

Details on this clonotype: As the CDR3 is not closed by the conserved phenylalanine or tryptophan, this likely results from a read error. The chain has TRBV6-5 and TRBJ2-7; the match to TRBD2 covers 9 bases. Germline CDR1 and CDR2: MNHEY and SVGAGI. CDR3 size: 16 residues. The ends lost 11 bases at V and 2 bases at J; junction bases unmatched: 16. The CDR3 coding sequence is TGTGCCTGCAAGGGGGGTGCTAGCGGGGATACCTACGAGCAGTACCTG. It yields the protein CACKGGASGDTYEQYL.

Turning to this clonotype: A read error may produce the germline difference seen at one junction end. The chain joins TRBV2 to TRBJ1-5, with D maybe TRBD1 (6 bases). The CDR3 contains 14 residues. CDR1 is SNHLY, CDR2 FYNNEI, per germline. The CDR3 sequence is CASSGVGGLEPKHF. CDR3 sequence (DNA): TGTGCCAGCAGTGGGGTGGGGGGGCTGGAGCCCAAGCATTTT.

As regards this clonotype: One end of the junction does not line up with germline, which may come from a read error. The chain employs TRBV6-2 or TRBV6-3 and TRBJ2-1; perhaps TRBD1 as D (6 bases). The CDR3 length is 14 residues. Per germline, CDR1 MNHEY and CDR2 SVGEGT. The DNA for the CDR3 is TGTGCCAGCATTTACGCTACAGGGTCGGATGAGCAGTTCTTC. Protein sequence: CASIYATGSDEQFF.

The rearrangement uses TRBV28 and TRBJ2-1; TRBD2 aligns across 7 bases. This CDR3 is 18 amino acids long. Trimming removed 0 bases from V and 0 bases from J; junction bases left unmatched: 8. Germline values: CDR1 MDHEN, CDR2 SYDVKM. CDR3 nucleotides: TGTGCCAGCAGTTTATGGAATGTGGGAGGGAGCTCCTACAATGAGCAGTTCTTC. Protein: CASSLWNVGGSSYNEQFF.

On this clonotype: Given a much more abundant clone one base away, this may be a read error. This chain connects TRBV6-1 to TRBJ2-2; 8 bases are shared with TRBD2. The CDR3 is made up of 15 amino acids. V was clipped by 7 bases and J by 6 bases; unmatched bases: 10. Germline lookup yields CDR1 MNHNS and CDR2 SASEGT. This CDR3 is CASTPGLVGSGELFF. The CDR3, as DNA: TGTGCCAGCACCCCGGGACTAGTGGGATCCGGGGAGCTGTTTTTT.

This clonotype was seen at least ten times. The chain combines TRBV5-5 with TRBJ2-3; D perhaps matches TRBD1 (5 bases). This CDR3 spans 14 amino acids. Trimming stripped 2 bases from V and 3 bases from J, with 10 bases between. Germline assignment: CDR1 SGHKS and CDR2 YYEKEE (reference sequence). The CDR3 spells CASSFTGRTDTQYF. The CDR3 DNA follows: TGTGCCAGCAGCTTCACAGGTCGAACAGATACGCAGTATTTT.

The chain has TRBV6-1 and TRBJ2-2, with TRBD1 identical over 11 bases. Unmatched junction bases numbered 1, after V lost 1 base and J lost 6 bases. Germline assignment: CDR1 MNHNS and CDR2 SASEGT. There are 15 residues in the CDR3. CDR3 in amino acids: CASSEGDRGSGELFF. The CDR3 nucleotides are TGTGCCAGCAGTGAAGGGGACAGGGGGTCCGGGGAGCTGTTTTTT.

J is TRBJ1-2 and V is TRBV20-1; D remains unclear. The V gene's germline CDR1 is DFQATT and CDR2 SNEGSKA (reference sequence). V was cut by 2 bases and J by 1 base, with 11 bases left in between. This CDR3 is built from 14 residues. The chain's CDR3 is CSARPEIVNYGYTF. The CDR3 nucleotides are TGCAGTGCTAGACCGGAGATCGTTAACTATGGCTACACCTTC.

As to this clonotype: The CDR3 does not end in the conserved phenylalanine or tryptophan, so this is likely a read error. The chain couples TRBV11-1 to TRBJ2-1; 12 positions match TRBD1. Germline-derived CDR1 and CDR2 are SGHAT and FQDESV (reference sequence). CDR3 length: 17 amino acids. The ends lost 4 bases at V and 5 bases at J; junction bases unmatched: 9. The CDR3 sequence is CASSSGGDRGLNNEQFS. CDR3 DNA: TGTGCCAGCAGCTCGGGGGGGGACAGGGGGCTCAACAATGAGCAGTTCTCC.

Comments on this clonotype: A much bigger clone sits one base away, suggesting this may be a read error. The V and J genes are TRBV4-3 and TRBJ1-1; no reliable D call. This CDR3 region has 14 residues. V lost 7 bases to trimming and J lost 1 base, with 13 bases between them. Germline V gives CDR1 LGHNA, CDR2 YSLEER. CDR3 protein: CASNSLGENTEAFF. CDR3 nucleotide sequence: TGCGCCAGCAACTCCTTAGGAGAGAACACTGAAGCTTTCTTT.

Notes on this clonotype: The CDR3 does not end in the conserved phenylalanine or tryptophan, so this is likely a read error. The chain recombines TRBV11-1 with TRBJ2-3; 14 nucleotides match TRBD2. Germline-derived CDR1 and CDR2 are SGHAT and FQDESV (reference sequence). CDR3 size: 16 residues. CDR3 nucleotide sequence: TGTGCCAGCAGCCTGGGACTAGCGGGAGCCAGTGATACTCAGTATTTA. This codes for CASSLGLAGASDTQYL.

To note about this clonotype: It may be a read error: a sequence one base away is much more abundant. The CDR3 nucleotides are TGCGGCGTTGACGGGGCCTACGAGCAGTACTTC. Its translation is CGVDGAYEQYF. This chain uses TRBV29-1 with TRBJ2-7, with D perhaps matching TRBD2 (5 bases). Germline V lookup: CDR1 SQVTM, CDR2 ANQGSEA. This CDR3 spans 11 amino acids.

Comments on this clonotype: Germline and junction disagree at one end, which may indicate a read error. V gene TRBV11-1 combines with J gene TRBJ2-1; 9 bases line up with TRBD2. The germline CDR1 and CDR2 sequences are SGHAT and FQDESV (reference sequence). This CDR3 region has 17 residues. This CDR3 is CASSLDWTCGRVGEQFF. In nucleotides, the CDR3 is TGTGCAAGCAGCTTAGACTGGACTTGCGGGAGGGTGGGTGAGCAGTTCTTC.

Points on this clonotype: A much bigger clone sits one base away, suggesting this may be a read error. It is likely a read error, because the conserved phenylalanine at the end of the CDR3 is missing. The V and J genes are TRBV30 and TRBJ2-1, with TRBD1 matching over 8 bases. The CDR3 sequence is 14 residues long. Germline loops: CDR1 GTSNPN, CDR2 SVGIG (reference sequence). The junction had 6 bases not matched to a gene; V was cut back by 4 bases and J by 4 bases. The CDR3 coding sequence is TGTGCCTGGACCCTGACAGGGGAGTACAATGAGCAGTTCTCC. Translation: CAWTLTGEYNEQFS.

At least ten counts were recorded for this clonotype. This chain joins TRBV28 and TRBJ1-3, with D possibly matching TRBD1 (5 bases). The V end was cut by 5 bases, the J end by 8 bases, with 13 bases between. CDR3 size: 13 residues. CDR1 MDHEN and CDR2 SYDVKM come from the germline V gene. This CDR3 is CASSLSGKDTIYF. The DNA for the CDR3 is TGTGCCAGCAGTCTTTCAGGGAAAGACACCATATATTTT.

This clonotype was detected only once. A read error may account for a junction end that differs from germline. The V and J genes are TRBV6-1 and TRBJ2-3; D is undetermined. This CDR3 has 12 amino acids. CDR1 is MNHNS and CDR2 is SASEGT in the germline V gene. CDR3 sequence (DNA): TGTGCCAACAGTGAAGTGCAAAATACGCAGTATTTT. This gives the protein CANSEVQNTQYF.

About this clonotype: An end of the junction does not agree with germline; a read error may underlie this. The chain carries TRBV4-3 and TRBJ2-2; D gene uncertain. The CDR3 consists of 13 residues. The germline V gene encodes CDR1 LGHNA and CDR2 YSLEER. DNA of the CDR3: TGTGCCAGCAACCAAGAGTACACCGGGGAGCTGTTTTTT. It yields the protein CASNQEYTGELFF.

As for this clonotype: The DNA is omitted, as the CDR3 cannot be located on it reliably, and the CDR3 follows TCRdb's listing. The chain links TRBV29-1 to TRBJ2-7; no check of the table's D call, TRBD1, against the DNA was made. CDR1 is SQVTM, CDR2 ANQGSEA, per germline. The CDR3 length is 24 residues, termini included. CDR3 residues: CSVRQENYGYTFGSGTGTPYEQYF.

The chain recombines TRBV4-3 with TRBJ2-2; D is unclear. Germline assignment: CDR1 LGHNA and CDR2 YSLEER. This CDR3 spans 16 amino acids. The germline V and J ends were trimmed by 1 base and 0 bases, with 9 bases remaining between them. CDR3 nucleotide sequence: TGCGCCAGCAGCCAAGGTAAGGGAACGAACACCGGGGAGCTGTTTTTT. Its translation is CASSQGKGTNTGELFF.

In this sample, this clonotype turned up many times. The V call is TRBV6-2 or TRBV6-3, the J call TRBJ1-2, with TRBD1 matching 8 bases. CDR1 and CDR2 (germline): MNHEY, SVGEGT. Losses at the gene ends were 5 bases for V and 3 bases for J; bases not matched to a gene: 8. The CDR3 has 15 amino acids. The CDR3 loop is CASSHGTGEYYGYTF. CDR3 DNA: TGTGCCAGCAGTCACGGGACAGGAGAGTACTATGGCTACACCTTC.